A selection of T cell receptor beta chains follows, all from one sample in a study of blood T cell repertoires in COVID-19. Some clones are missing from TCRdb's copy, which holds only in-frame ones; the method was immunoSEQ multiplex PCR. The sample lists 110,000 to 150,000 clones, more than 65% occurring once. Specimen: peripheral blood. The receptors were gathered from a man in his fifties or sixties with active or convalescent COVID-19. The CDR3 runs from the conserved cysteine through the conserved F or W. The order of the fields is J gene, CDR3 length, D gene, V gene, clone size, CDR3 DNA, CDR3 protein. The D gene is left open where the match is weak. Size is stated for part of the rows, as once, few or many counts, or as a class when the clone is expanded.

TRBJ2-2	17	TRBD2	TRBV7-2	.	TGTGCCAGCAGCTCGCTCAGACTAGCGGGAGGCACCGGGGAGCTGTTTTTT	CASSSLRLAGGTGELFF
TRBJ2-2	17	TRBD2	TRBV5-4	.	TGTGCCAGCAGCGCACGACTAGCGGGGAGCAACACCGGGGAGCTGTTTTTT	CASSARLAGSNTGELFF
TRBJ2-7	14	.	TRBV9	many	TGTGCCAGCGGAGAAGAGGACAACTCCTACGAGCAGTACTTC	CASGEEDNSYEQYF
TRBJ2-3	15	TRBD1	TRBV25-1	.	TGTGCCAGCAGCGACCGGGACAGGGGAACAGATACGCAGTATTTT	CASSDRDRGTDTQYF
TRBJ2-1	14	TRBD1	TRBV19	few	TGTGCCAGTAGTAGGACAGGGAATTACAATGAGCAGTTCTTC	CASSRTGNYNEQFF
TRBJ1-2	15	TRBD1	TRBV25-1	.	TGTGCCAGTGCCGCGAGGGACAGGGGCGTTTATGGCTACACCTTC	CASAARDRGVYGYTF
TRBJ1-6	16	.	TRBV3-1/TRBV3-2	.	TGTGCCAGCAGCCAAGATGCGGGGACTAGTAATTCACCCCTCCACTTT	CASSQDAGTSNSPLHF
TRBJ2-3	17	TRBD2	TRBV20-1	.	TGCAGTGCTAGTTGGCTAGCGGGGGGCCTCAGCACAGATACGCAGTATTTT	CSASWLAGGLSTDTQYF
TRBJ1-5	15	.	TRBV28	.	TGTGCCAGCAGTGGAATGGACAGAAATAATCAGCCCCAGCATTTT	CASSGMDRNNQPQHF
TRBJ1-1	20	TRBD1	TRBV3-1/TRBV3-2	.	TGTGCCAGCAGCCGACCCTCGACCGACAGGGCTCCCCACTGGAACACTGAAGCTTTCTTT	CASSRPSTDRAPHWNTEAFF
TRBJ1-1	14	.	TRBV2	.	TGTGCCAGCAGGGCGACAACCCCTCTCACTGAAGCTTTCTTT	CASRATTPLTEAFF
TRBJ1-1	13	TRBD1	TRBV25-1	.	TGTGCCAGCAGTGGGGGACAGGTGACTGAAGCTTTCTTT	CASSGGQVTEAFF
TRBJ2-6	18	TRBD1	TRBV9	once	TGTGCCAGCAGCGGACGGACAGGGGGGAACTCTGGGGCCAACGTCCTGACTTTC	CASSGRTGGNSGANVLTF
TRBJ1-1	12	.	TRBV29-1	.	TGCAGCGTTCCGCTCCATGGCGGGGAAGCTTTCTTT	CSVPLHGGEAFF
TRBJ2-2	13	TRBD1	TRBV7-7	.	TGTGCCGCCGGGACAGCGAACACCGGGGAGCTGTTTTTT	CAAGTANTGELFF
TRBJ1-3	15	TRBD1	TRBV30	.	TGTGCCTGGGGAATCCGGGACAGGGTTGGAAACACCATATATTTT	CAWGIRDRVGNTIYF
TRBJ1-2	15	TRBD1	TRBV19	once	TGTGCCAGTAGTCCAACGGGACAGGTCAGCAATGGCTACACCTTC	CASSPTGQVSNGYTF
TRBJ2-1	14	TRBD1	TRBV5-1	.	TGCGCCAGCAGCTTGTACAGGGGGATCGATGAGCAGTTCTTC	CASSLYRGIDEQFF
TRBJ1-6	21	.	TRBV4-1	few	TGCGCCAGCAGCCAAGAAAAGGATCAGACGTCGGGTTTCGATTATAATTCACCCCTCCACTTT	CASSQEKDQTSGFDYNSPLHF
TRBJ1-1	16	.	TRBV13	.	TGTGCCAGCAGCTTAGTCCCGGGACATTTGAACACTGAAGCTTTCTTT	CASSLVPGHLNTEAFF
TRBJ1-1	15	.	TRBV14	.	TGTGCCAGCACCTCAAGGACAGTTTCGAACACTGAAGCTTTCTTT	CASTSRTVSNTEAFF
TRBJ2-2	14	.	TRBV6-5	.	TGTGCCAGCAGTCGGAGCATAAACACCGGGGAGCTGTTTTTT	CASSRSINTGELFF
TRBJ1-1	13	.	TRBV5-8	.	TGTGCCAGCAGCATGGACAGGAACACTGAAGCTTTCTTT	CASSMDRNTEAFF
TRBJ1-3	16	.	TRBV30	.	TGTGCCTGGAGTGTACGGGGAGGGGGTGAAGGAAACACCATATATTTT	CAWSVRGGGEGNTIYF
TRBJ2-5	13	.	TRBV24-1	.	TGTGCCACCAGTGACGGGTACCAAGAGACCCAGTACTTC	CATSDGYQETQYF
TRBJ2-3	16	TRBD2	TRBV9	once	TGTGCCAGCAGCTACGAACTAGCGGGGGGTGAGGATACGCAGTATTTT	CASSYELAGGEDTQYF
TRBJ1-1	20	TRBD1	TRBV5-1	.	TGCGCCAGCAGCTTTGGGGACAGGGGGTGGTCTACACAGGTCGACACTGAAGCTTTCTTT	CASSFGDRGWSTQVDTEAFF
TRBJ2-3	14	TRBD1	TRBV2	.	TGTGCCAGGACCCGGGACAGGGCAACAGATACGCAGTATTTT	CARTRDRATDTQYF
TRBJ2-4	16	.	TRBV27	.	TGTGCCAGCAGTTTAGACCCACGGGGGGCCAAAAACATTCAGTACTTC	CASSLDPRGAKNIQYF
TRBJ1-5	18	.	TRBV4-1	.	TGCGCCAGCAGCCAAGATCGAAGGCAGGGGTCGCCCGATCAGCCCCAGCATTTT	CASSQDRRQGSPDQPQHF
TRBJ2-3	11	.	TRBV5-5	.	TGTGCCAGCAGCTTCGGGATTACGCAGTATTTT	CASSFGITQYF
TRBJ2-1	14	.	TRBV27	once	TGTGCCAGTTCCTTGGACAGATCCTACAATGAGCAGTTCTTC	CASSLDRSYNEQFF
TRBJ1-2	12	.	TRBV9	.	TGTGCCAGCAGCGCCTCGGCCAGGGGCTACACCTTC	CASSASARGYTF
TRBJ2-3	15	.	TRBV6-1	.	TGTGCCAGCAGTGAATCGAACAGGGCCCTGGATACGCAGTATTTT	CASSESNRALDTQYF
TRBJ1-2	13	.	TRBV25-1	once	TGTGCCAGCAGTGAAGGGGCATTCTATGGCTACACCTTC	CASSEGAFYGYTF
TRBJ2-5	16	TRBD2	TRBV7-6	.	TGTGCCAGCAGCTCCGGGACTAGCCGCTCTTGGGAGACCCAGTACTTC	CASSSGTSRSWETQYF
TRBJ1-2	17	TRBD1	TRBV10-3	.	TGTGCCATCAGTGTGACAGGGGGCGCGAATCCTCTCTCTGGCTACACCTTC	CAISVTGGANPLSGYTF
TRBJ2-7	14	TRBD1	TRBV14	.	TGTGCCAGCAGCCAAGGACAGGGGGCTTGGGAGCAGTACTTC	CASSQGQGAWEQYF
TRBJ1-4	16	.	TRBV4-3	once	TGCGCCAGCAGCCAAGATCTCGGCAGGGGTGATGAAAAACTGTTTTTT	CASSQDLGRGDEKLFF
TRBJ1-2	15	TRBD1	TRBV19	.	TGTGCCAGTAACTACCCAGACAGGGGATCCTATGGCTACACCTTC	CASNYPDRGSYGYTF
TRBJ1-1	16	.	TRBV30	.	TGTGCCTGGAGAGGGGTCACAAATCTTCGGGACACTGAAGCTTTCTTT	CAWRGVTNLRDTEAFF
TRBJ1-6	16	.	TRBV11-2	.	TGTGCCAGCAGCTTAGGCCTATACGGGGGGAATTCACCCCTCCACTTT	CASSLGLYGGNSPLHF
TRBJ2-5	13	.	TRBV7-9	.	TGTGCCAGCAGCTTAGGGGCAGAAGAGACCCAGTACTTC	CASSLGAEETQYF
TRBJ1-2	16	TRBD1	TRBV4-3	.	TGCGCCAGCAGCCCTCGGGGAACAGGGGGAACCTATGGCTACACCTTC	CASSPRGTGGTYGYTF
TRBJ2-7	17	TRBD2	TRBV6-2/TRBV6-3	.	TGTGCCAGCAGTCCACGTCCGGGGGAGCGGGGGCGGTCCGAGCAGTACTTC	CASSPRPGERGRSEQYF
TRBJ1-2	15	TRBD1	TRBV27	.	TGTGCCAGCAGTCCGGGACCCGGGACAGGGGGCGGCTACACCTTC	CASSPGPGTGGGYTF
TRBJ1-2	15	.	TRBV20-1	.	TGCAGTGCAAGTCGGAGGGTTGCTCCTAACTATGGCTACACCTTC	CSASRRVAPNYGYTF
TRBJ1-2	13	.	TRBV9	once	TGTGCCAGCGGTGGAGGCGGGGCCTACGGCTACACCTTC	CASGGGGAYGYTF
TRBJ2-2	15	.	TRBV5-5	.	TGTGCCAGCAGCCCTTACAGGAATACCCCCGGGGAGCTGTTTTTT	CASSPYRNTPGELFF
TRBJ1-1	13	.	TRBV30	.	TGTGCCTGGAACAGTGGGCTGAACACTGAAGCTTTCTTT	CAWNSGLNTEAFF
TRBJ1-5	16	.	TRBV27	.	TGTGCCAGCAGTTTGACGCAGGTATCTAGCAATCAGCCCCAGCATTTT	CASSLTQVSSNQPQHF